This TCR beta chain was profiled in a study of response to subunit inactivated influenza vaccine. In its sample, this clonotype was seen a few times. Its antigen is unknown. A single record per CDR3 protein comes from TCRdb applying MiXCR to the RT-PCR reads. In the table there are more than 150,000 distinct CDR3 sequences, 7.5% to 10% of which are singletons. Whole-study results and caveats: The authors suggested that few new T cells are recruited per seasonal influenza vaccination.

The V end was cut by 7 bases, the J end by 4 bases, with 16 bases between. From germline, CDR1 is MNHNS and CDR2 SASEGT. The length of the CDR3 is 14 residues. V is TRBV6-1 and J is TRBJ1-2; D perhaps matches TRBD1 (5 bases). Sequenced material: non-naive T cells sorted from PBMCs, taken on the day of vaccination. The sequence was obtained from a man aged 45-65 years who received an inactivated influenza vaccine. The CDR3 reads CASTTRDFRYGYTF. The DNA of the CDR3 is TGTGCCAGCACCACCCGGGACTTTCGCTATGGCTACACCTTC.